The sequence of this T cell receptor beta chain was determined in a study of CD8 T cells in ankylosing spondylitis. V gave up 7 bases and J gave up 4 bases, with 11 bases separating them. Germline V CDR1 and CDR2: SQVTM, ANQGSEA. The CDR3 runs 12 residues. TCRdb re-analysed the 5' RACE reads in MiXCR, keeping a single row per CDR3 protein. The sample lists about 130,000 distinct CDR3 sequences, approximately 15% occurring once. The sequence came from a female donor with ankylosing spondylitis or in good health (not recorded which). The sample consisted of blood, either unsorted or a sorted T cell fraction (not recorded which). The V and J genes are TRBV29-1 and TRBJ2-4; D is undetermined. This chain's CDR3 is CSAEWGKNIQYF. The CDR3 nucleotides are TGCAGCGCCGAGTGGGGTAAAAACATTCAGTACTTC.